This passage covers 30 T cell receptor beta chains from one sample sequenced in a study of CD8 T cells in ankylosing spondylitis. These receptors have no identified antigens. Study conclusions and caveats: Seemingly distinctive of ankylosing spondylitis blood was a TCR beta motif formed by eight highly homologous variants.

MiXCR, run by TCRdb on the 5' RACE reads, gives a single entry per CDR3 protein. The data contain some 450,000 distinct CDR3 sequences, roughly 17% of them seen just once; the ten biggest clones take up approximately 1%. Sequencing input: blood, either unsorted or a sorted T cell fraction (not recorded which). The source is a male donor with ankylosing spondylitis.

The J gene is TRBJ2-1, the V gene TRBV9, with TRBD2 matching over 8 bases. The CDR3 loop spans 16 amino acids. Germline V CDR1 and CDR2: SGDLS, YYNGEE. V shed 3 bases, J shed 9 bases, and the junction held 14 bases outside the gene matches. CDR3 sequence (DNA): TGTGCCAGCAGCGGATCCGGGGGACTAGTTGGAGTTGAGCAGTTCTTC. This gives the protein CASSGSGGLVGVEQFF.

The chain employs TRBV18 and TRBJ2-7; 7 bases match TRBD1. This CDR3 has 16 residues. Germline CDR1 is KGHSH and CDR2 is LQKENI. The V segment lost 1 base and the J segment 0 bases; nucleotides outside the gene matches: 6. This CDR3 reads CASSPQGAHSSYEQYF. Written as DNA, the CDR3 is TGTGCCAGCTCACCACAGGGGGCTCATAGCTCCTACGAGCAGTACTTC. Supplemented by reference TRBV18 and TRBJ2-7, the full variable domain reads NAGVMQNPRHLVRRRGQEARLRCSPMKGHSHVYWYRQLPEEGLKFMVYLQKENIIDESGMPKERFSAEFPKEGPSILRIQQVVRGDSAAYFCASSPQGAHSSYEQYFGPGTRLTVT.

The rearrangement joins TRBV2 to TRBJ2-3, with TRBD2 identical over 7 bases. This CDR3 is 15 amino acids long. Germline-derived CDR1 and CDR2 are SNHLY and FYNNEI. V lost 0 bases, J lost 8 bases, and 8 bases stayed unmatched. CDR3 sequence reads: CASSEAKARGGTQYF. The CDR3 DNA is TGTGCCAGCAGTGAAGCGAAGGCGCGCGGGGGTACGCAGTATTTT. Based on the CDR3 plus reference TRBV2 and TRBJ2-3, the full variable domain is EPEVTQTPSHQVTQMGQEVILRCVPISNHLYFYWYRQILGQKVEFLVSFYNNEISEKSEIFDDQFSVERPDGSNFTLKIRSTKLEDSAMYFCASSEAKARGGTQYFGPGTRLTVL.

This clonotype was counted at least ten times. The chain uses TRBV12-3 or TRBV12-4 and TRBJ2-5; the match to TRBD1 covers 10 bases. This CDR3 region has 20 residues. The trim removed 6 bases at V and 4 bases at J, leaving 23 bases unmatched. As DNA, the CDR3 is TGTGCCAGCAGCCCAGGGACATTAGGACCAGACAGGGGGCTAGGAGAGACCCAGTACTTC. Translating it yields CASSPGTLGPDRGLGETQYF.

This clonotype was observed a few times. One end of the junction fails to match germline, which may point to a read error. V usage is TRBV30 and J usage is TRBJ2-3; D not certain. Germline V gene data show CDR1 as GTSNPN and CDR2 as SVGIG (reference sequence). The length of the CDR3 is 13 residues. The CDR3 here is CAWSVRGTDTQYF. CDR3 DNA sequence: TGTGCCTGGAGTGTCCGAGGCACGGATACGCAGTATTTT.

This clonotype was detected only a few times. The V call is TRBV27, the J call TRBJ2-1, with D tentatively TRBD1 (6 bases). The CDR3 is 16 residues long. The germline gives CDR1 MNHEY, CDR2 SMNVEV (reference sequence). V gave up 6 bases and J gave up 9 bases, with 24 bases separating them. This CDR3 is CASSFLTSEQGGEQFF. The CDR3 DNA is TGTGCCAGCAGCTTCCTTACTTCCGAACAGGGTGGTGAGCAGTTCTTC.

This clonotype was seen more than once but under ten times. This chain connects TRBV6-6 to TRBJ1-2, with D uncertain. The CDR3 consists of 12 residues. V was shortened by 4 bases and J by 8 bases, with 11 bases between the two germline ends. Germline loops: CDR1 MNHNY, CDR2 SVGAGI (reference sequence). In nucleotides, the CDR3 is TGTGCCAGCAGTTGGCTGAGCGGGGGCTACACCTTC. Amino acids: CASSWLSGGYTF.

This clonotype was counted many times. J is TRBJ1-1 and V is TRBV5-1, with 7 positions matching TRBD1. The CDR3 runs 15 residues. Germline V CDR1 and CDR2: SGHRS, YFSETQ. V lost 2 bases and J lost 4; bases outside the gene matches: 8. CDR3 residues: CASSLEGGSGTEAFF. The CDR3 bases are TGCGCCAGCAGCTTAGAAGGGGGCAGTGGCACTGAAGCTTTCTTT.

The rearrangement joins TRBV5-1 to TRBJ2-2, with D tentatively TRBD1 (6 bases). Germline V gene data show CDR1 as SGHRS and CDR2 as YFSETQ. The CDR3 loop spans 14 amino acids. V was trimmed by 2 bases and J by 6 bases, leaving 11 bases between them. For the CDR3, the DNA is TGCGCCAGCAGCTTCCTTCCAGGGGCCGGGGAGCTGTTTTTT. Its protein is CASSFLPGAGELFF.

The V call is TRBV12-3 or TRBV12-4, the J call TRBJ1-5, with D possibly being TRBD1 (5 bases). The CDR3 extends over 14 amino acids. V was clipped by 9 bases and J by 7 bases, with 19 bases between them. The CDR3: CASCPPGQNQPQHF. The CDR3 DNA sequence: TGTGCCAGTTGCCCCCCAGGACAAAACCAGCCCCAGCATTTT.

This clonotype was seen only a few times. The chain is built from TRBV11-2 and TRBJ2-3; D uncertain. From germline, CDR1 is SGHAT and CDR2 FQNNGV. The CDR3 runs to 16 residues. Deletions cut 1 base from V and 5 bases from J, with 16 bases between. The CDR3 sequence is CASSLGSAGPGDTQYF. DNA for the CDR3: TGTGCCAGCAGCTTAGGGTCTGCTGGACCGGGAGATACGCAGTATTTT.

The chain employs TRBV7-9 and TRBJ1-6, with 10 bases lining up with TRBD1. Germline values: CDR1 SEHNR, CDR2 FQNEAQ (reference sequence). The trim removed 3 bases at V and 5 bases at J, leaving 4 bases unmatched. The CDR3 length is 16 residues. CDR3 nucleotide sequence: TGTGCCAGCAGCTTGGGGACAGGGGACCATAATTCACCCCTCCACTTT. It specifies CASSLGTGDHNSPLHF.

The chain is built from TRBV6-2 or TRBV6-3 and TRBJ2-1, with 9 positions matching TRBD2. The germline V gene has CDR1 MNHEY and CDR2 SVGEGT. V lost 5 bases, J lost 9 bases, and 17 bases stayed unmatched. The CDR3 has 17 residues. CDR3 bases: TGTGCCAGCAGTAGCCCCCATGCGGGAGGGCCGACCGTTGAGCAGTTCTTC. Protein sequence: CASSSPHAGGPTVEQFF.

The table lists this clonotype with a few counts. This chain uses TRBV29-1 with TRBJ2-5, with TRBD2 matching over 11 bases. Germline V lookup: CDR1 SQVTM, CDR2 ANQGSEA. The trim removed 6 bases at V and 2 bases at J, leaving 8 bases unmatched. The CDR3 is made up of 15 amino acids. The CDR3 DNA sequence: TGCAGCGTGATTCTAGCGGGGGGACTTCAAGAGACCCAGTACTTC. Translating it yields CSVILAGGLQETQYF.

As DNA, the CDR3 is TGTGCCAGCTCACCAACAGGGCCCAACTCTGGAAACACCATATATTTT. It encodes CASSPTGPNSGNTIYF. The rearrangement uses TRBV18 and TRBJ1-3, with TRBD1 as a possible D gene (6 bases). V lost 2 bases and J 0 bases, leaving 11 bases between the germline ends. Per germline, CDR1 KGHSH and CDR2 LQKENI. The CDR3 contains 16 residues. The full variable domain, its missing parts supplied by reference TRBV18 and TRBJ1-3, is NAGVMQNPRHLVRRRGQEARLRCSPMKGHSHVYWYRQLPEEGLKFMVYLQKENIIDESGMPKERFSAEFPKEGPSILRIQQVVRGDSAAYFCASSPTGPNSGNTIYFGEGSWLTVV.

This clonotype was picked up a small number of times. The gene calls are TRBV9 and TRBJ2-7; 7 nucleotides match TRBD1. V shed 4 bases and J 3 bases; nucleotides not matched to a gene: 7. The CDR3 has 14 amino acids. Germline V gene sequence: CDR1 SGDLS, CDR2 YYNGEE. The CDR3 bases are TGTGCCAGCAGCCCGACAGGGACCAACTACGAGCAGTACTTC. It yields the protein CASSPTGTNYEQYF.

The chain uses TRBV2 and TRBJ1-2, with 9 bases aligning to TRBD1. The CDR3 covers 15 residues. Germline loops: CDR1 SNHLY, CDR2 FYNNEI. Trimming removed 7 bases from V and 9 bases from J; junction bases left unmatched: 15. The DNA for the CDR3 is TGTGCCAGCACCGGGACAGGGATTTCCCCTTATCGCTACACCTTC. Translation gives CASTGTGISPYRYTF. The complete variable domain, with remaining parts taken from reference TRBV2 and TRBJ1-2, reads EPEVTQTPSHQVTQMGQEVILRCVPISNHLYFYWYRQILGQKVEFLVSFYNNEISEKSEIFDDQFSVERPDGSNFTLKIRSTKLEDSAMYFCASTGTGISPYRYTFGSGTRLTVV.

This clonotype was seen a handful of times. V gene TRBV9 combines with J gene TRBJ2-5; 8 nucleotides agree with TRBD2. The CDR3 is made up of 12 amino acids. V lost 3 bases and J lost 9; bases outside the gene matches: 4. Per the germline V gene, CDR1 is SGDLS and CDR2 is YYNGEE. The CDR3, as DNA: TGTGCCAGCAGCGCGCAGACTAGCGCCCAGTACTTC. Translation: CASSAQTSAQYF.

CDR3 region: CSARQEPPYEQYF. The DNA of the CDR3 is TGCAGTGCTCGACAGGAACCCCCCTACGAGCAGTACTTC. V usage is TRBV20-1 and J usage is TRBJ2-7; tentative D call: TRBD1 (6 bases). The V and J ends lost 5 bases and 2 bases respectively, with 13 bases between them. This CDR3 is 13 amino acids long. Germline CDR1 is DFQATT and CDR2 is SNEGSKA (reference sequence).

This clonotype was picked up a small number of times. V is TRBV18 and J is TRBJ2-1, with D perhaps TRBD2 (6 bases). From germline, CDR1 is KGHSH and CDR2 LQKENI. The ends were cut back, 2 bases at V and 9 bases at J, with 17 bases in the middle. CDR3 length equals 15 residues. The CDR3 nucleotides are TGTGCCAGCTCACCAAGGGCGGTAGGAGGGTCTGAGCAGTTCTTC. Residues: CASSPRAVGGSEQFF.

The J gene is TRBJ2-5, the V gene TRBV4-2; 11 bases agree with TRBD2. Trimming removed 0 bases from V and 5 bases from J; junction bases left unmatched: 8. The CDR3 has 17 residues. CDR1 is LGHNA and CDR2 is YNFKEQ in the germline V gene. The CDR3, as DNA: TGTGCCAGCAGCCAAGAGAATAGCGGGGGGGCCTGGGAGACCCAGTACTTC. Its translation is CASSQENSGGAWETQYF.

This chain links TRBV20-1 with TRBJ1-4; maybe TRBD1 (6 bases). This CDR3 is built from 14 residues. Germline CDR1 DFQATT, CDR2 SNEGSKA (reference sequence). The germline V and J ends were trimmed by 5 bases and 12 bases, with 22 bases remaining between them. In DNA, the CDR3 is TGCAGTGCTCCTAGGCGTCAGGGGCGGTATGAACTGTTTTTT. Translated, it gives CSAPRRQGRYELFF.

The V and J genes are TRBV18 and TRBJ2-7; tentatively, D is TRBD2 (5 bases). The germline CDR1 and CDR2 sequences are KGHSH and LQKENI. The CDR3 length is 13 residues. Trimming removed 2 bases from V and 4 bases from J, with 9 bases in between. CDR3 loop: CASSPGEMYEQYF. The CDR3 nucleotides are TGTGCCAGCTCACCAGGGGAGATGTACGAGCAGTACTTC.

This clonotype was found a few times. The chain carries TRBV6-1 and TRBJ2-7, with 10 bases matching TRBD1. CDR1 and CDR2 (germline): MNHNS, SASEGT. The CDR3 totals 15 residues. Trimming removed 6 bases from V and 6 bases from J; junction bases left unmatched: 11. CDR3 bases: TGTGCCAGCAGATCCCCGGGGACAGGGGCTGCCGAGCAGTACTTC. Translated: CASRSPGTGAAEQYF.

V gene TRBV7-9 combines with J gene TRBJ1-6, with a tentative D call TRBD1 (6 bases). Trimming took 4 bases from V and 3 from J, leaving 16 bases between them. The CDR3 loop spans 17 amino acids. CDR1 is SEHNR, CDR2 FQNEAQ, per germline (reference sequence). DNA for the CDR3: TGTGCCAGCAGCTCAGGAGGGGGTGTGAACTATAATTCACCCCTCCACTTT. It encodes CASSSGGGVNYNSPLHF.

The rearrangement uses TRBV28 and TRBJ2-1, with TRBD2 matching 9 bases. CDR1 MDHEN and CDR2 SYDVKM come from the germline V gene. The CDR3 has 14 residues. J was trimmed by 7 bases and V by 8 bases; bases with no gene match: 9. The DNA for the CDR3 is TGTGCCAGCCTCCCGGGACTAGCTTTGAATGAGCAGTTCTTC. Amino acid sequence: CASLPGLALNEQFF.

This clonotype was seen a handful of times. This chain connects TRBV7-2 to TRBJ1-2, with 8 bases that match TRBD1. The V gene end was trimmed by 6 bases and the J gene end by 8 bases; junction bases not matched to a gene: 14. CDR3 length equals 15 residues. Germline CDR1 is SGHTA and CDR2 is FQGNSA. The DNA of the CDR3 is TGTGCCAGCAGTCCTCGGGGACAGGCCCCCGAGGGCTACACCTTC. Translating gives CASSPRGQAPEGYTF. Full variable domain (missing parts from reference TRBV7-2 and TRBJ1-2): GAGVSQSPSNKVTEKGKDVELRCDPISGHTALYWYRQSLGQGLEFLIYFQGNSAPDKSGLPSDRFSAERTGGSVSTLTIQRTQQEDSAVYLCASSPRGQAPEGYTFGSGTRLTVV.

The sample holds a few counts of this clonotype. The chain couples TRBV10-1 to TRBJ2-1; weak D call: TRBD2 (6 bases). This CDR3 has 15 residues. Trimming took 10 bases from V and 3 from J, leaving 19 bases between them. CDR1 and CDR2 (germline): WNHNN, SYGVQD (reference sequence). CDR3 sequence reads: CATSLSSGGYNEQFF. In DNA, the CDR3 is TGCGCCACCTCGTTGAGTAGCGGTGGCTACAATGAGCAGTTCTTC.

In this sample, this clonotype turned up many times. The CDR3 sequence: CSASAGLNTEAFF. The CDR3 DNA reads as TGCAGTGCTAGCGCAGGGCTGAACACTGAAGCTTTCTTT. V gene TRBV20-1 combines with J gene TRBJ1-1, with D perhaps TRBD1 (5 bases). This CDR3 has 13 amino acids. Deletions cut 3 bases from V and 0 bases from J, with 8 bases between. CDR1 and CDR2 from the germline V gene are DFQATT and SNEGSKA (reference sequence).

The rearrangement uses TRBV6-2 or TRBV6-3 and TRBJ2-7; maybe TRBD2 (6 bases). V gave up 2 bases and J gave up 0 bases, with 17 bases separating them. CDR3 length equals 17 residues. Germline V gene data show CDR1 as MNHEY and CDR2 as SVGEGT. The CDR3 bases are TGTGCCAGCAGTTACCCGACTAGAGCGGGTTCCTCCTACGAGCAGTACTTC. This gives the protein CASSYPTRAGSSYEQYF.